The clone carrying this TCR beta chain was observed many times. The sample comes from a study of blood T cells in healthy people across ages. It was with a sample-barcoded 5' primer and a J-beta primer mix that a second PCR of roughly 6 to 11 cycles was run. TCRdb re-called the 5' RACE reads through MiXCR, storing one row per CDR3 protein. The top ten clones hold approximately 14% of a sample with 950,000 to 1,200,000 distinct CDR3 sequences, more than 30% of them seen once. CDR3 size: 14 residues. V shed 4 bases, J shed 5 bases, and the junction held 4 bases outside the gene matches. The sequenced material came from blood. The clonotype comes from a man younger than 35 in good health. V and J are TRBV12-3 or TRBV12-4 and TRBJ1-1; TRBD1 matches 10 bases. The DNA for the CDR3 is TGTGCCAGCAGTTCTGACAGGGGGCCGACTGAAGCTTTCTTT. Translating it yields CASSSDRGPTEAFF.